This T cell receptor (beta chain) appears in the sequencing data of a study of technical replicates of blood from a few donors. Assay: immunoSEQ multiplex PCR; the TCRdb copy retains only in-frame clones and omits some. The table has tens of thousands of clones, 93% seen once. CDR1 and CDR2 (germline): PRHDT, FYEKMQ (reference sequence). Germline trimming cut 2 bases from V and 2 bases from J; bases unmatched to any gene: 9. This CDR3 spans 18 amino acids. This receptor was obtained from a human donor in good health. Some clones in this sample may be carry-over from other donors' samples. The source material was PBMCs. V is TRBV13 and J is TRBJ2-3, with 11 positions matching TRBD2. The CDR3 is CASSLRRRSGRATDTQYF. CDR3 in DNA: TGTGCCAGCAGCTTAAGGCGCCGTAGCGGGAGGGCCACAGATACGCAGTATTTT.